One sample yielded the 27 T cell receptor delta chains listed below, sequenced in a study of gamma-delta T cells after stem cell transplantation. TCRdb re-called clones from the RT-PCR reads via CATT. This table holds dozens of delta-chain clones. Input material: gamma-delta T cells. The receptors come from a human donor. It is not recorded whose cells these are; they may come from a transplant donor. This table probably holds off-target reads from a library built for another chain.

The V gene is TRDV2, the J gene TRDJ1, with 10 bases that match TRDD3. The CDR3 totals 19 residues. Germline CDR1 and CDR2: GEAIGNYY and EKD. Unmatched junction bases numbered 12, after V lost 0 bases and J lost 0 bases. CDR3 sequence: CACDTVRTGGSRYTDKLIF. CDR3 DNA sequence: TGTGCCTGTGACACCGTTCGTACTGGGGGATCTAGGTACACCGATAAACTCATCTTT.

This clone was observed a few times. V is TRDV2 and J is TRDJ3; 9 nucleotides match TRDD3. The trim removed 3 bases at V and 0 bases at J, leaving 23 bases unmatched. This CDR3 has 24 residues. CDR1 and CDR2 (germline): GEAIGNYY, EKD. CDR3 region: CACDEPSVLGDKNPSSWDTRQMFF. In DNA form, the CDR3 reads TGTGCCTGTGACGAACCTTCGGTACTGGGGGACAAAAACCCTAGCTCCTGGGACACCCGACAGATGTTTTTC.

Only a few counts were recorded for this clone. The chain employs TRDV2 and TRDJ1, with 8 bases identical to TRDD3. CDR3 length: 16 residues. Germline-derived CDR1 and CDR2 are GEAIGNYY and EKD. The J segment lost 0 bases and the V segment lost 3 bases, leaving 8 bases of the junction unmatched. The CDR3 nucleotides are TGTGCCTGTGACTCCCTGGGGGACCAGTACACCGATAAACTCATCTTT. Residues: CACDSLGDQYTDKLIF.

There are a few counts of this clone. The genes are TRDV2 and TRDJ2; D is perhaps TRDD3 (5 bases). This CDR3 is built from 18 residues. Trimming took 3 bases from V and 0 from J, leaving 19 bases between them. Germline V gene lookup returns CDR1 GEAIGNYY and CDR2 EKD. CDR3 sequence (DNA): TGTGCCTGTGACCCCGTGGGGCTCGGGGACCCTTTGACAGCACAACTCTTCTTT. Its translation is CACDPVGLGDPLTAQLFF.

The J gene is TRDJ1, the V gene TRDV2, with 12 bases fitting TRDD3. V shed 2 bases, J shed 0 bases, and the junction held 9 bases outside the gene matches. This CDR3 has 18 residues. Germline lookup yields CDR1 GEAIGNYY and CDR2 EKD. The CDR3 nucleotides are TGTGCCTGTGACAAGCTACTGGGGGATACCGAGTACACCGATAAACTCATCTTT. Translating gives CACDKLLGDTEYTDKLIF.

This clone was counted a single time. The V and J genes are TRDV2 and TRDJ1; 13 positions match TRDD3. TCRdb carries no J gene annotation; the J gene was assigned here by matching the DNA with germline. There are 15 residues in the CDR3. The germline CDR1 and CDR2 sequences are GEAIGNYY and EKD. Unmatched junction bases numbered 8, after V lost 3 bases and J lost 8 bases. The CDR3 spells CACDVLTGGYAKLIF. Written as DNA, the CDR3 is TGTGCCTGTGACGTCCTTACTGGGGGATACGCGAAACTCATCTTT.

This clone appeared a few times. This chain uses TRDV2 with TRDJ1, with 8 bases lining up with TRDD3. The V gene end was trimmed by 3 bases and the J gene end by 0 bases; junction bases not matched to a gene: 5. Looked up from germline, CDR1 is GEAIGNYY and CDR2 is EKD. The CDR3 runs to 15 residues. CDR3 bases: TGTGCCTGTGACCCCTGGGGGAGGGACACCGATAAACTCATCTTT. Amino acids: CACDPWGRDTDKLIF.

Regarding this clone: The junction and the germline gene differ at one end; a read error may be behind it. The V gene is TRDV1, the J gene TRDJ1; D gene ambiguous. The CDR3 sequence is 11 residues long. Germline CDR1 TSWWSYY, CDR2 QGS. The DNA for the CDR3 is TGCTCCGGTGTTAGGACCGATAAACTCATCTTT. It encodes CSGVRTDKLIF.

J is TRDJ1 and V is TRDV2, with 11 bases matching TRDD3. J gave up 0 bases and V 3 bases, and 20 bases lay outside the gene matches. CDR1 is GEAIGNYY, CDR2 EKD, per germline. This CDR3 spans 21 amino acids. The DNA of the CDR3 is TGTGCCTGTGACCCTGTACGTTCCGAACTGGGGGATAATCGGGACACCGATAAACTCATCTTT. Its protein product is CACDPVRSELGDNRDTDKLIF.

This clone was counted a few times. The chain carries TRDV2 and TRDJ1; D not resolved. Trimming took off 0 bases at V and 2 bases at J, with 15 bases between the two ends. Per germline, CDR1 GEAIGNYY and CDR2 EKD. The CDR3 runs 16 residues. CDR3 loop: CACDTLSGRLTDKLIF. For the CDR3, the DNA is TGTGCCTGTGACACCCTCTCTGGACGCTTGACCGATAAACTCATCTTT.

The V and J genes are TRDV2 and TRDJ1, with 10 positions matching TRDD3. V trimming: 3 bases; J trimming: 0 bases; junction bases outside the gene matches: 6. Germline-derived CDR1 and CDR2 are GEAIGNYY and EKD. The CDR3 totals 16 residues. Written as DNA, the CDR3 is TGTGCCTGTGACCCACTGGGGGGATACGACACCGATAAACTCATCTTT. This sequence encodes CACDPLGGYDTDKLIF.

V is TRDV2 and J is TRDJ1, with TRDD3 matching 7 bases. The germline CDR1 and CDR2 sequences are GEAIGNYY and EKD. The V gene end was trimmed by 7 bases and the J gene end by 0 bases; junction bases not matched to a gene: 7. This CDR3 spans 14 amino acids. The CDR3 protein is CACDLLGDTDKLIF. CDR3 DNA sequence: TGTGCCTGCGACCTCCTGGGGGACACCGATAAACTCATCTTT.

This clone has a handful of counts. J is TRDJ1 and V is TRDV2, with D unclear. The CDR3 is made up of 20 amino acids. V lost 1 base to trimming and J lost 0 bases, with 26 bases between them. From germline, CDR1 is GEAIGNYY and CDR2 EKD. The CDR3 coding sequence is TGTGCCTGTGACACGATAACAGTAGCCGACCGAGGGAATAACACCGATAAACTCATCTTT. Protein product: CACDTITVADRGNNTDKLIF.

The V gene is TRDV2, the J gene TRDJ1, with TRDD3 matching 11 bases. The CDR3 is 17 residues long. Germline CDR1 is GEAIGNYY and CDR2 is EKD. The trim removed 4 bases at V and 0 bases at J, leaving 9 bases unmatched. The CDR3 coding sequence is TGTGCCTGTGATCAAGTGGGGGATACGAGCTACACCGATAAACTCATCTTT. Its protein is CACDQVGDTSYTDKLIF.

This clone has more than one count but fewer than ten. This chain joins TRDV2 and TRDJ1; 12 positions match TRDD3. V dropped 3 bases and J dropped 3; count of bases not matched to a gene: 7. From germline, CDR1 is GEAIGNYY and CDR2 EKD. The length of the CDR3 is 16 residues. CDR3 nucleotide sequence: TGTGCCTGTGACTTACTGGGGGATACTGAGGCCGATAAACTCATCTTT. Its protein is CACDLLGDTEADKLIF.

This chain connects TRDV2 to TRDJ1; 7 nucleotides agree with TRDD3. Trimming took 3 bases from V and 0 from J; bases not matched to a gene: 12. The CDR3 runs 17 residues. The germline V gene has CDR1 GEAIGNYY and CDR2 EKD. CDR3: CACDEAGGIRYTDKLIF. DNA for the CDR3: TGTGCCTGTGACGAGGCTGGGGGCATCAGGTACACCGATAAACTCATCTTT.

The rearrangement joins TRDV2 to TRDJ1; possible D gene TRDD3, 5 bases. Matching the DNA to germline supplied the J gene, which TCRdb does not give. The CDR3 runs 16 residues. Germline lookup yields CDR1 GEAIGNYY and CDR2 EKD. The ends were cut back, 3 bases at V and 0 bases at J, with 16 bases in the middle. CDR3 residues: CACDPLAQGYTDKLIF. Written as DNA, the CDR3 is TGTGCCTGTGACCCACTTGCGCAGGGATACACCGATAAACTCATCTTT.

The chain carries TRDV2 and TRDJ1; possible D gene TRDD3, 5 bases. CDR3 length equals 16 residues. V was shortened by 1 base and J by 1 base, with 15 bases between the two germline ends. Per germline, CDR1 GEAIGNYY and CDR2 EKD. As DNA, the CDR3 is TGTGCCTGTGACACTGTTGGGGCACCCTCCACCGATAAACTCATCTTT. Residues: CACDTVGAPSTDKLIF.

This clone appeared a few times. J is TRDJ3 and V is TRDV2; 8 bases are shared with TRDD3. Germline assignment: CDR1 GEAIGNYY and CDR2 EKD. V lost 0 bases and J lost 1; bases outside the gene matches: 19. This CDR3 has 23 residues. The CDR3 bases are TGTGCCTGTGACACCGCGGCCTTGACTGGGGGGCCCGTAAGTTCCTGGGACACCCGACAGATGTTTTTC. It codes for CACDTAALTGGPVSSWDTRQMFF.

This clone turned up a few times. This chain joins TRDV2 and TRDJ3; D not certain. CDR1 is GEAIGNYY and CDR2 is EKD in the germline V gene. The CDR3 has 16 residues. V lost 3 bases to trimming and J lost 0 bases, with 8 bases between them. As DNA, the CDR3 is TGTGCCTGTGACGCCCAGGACTCCTGGGACACCCGACAGATGTTTTTC. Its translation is CACDAQDSWDTRQMFF.

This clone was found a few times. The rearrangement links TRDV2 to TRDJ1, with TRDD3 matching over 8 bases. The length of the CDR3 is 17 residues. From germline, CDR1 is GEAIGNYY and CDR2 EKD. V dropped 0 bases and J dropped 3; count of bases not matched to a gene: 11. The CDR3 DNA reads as TGTGCCTGTGACACCGTATCGAGGGGGATAGGATCCGATAAACTCATCTTT. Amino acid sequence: CACDTVSRGIGSDKLIF.

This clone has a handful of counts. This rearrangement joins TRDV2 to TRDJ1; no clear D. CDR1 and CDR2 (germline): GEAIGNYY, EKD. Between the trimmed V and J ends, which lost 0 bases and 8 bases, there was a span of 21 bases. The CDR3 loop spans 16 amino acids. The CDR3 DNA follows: TGTGCCTGTGACACCATACAATTGGACCGGGAGTCCAAACTCATCTTT. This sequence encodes CACDTIQLDRESKLIF.

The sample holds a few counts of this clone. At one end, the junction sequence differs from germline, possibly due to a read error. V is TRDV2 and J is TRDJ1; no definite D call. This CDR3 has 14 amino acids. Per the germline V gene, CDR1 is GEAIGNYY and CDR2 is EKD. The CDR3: CACDTVHSSDKLIF. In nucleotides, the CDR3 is TGCGCCTGTGACACGGTACATTCCAGCGATAAACTCATCTTT.

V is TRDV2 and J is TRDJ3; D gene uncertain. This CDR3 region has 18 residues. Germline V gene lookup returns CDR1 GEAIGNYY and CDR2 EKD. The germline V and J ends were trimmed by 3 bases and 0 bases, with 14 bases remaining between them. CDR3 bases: TGTGCCTGTGACGCCGTACGCTTGAGCTCCTGGGACACCCGACAGATGTTTTTC. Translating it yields CACDAVRLSSWDTRQMFF.

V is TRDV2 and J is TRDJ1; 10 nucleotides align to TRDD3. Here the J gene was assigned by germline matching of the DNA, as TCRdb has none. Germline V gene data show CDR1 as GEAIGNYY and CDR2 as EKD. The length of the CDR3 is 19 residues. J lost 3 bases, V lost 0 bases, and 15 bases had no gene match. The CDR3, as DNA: TGTGCCTGTGACACCGTTCTGAGGCGTCTGGGGGATATTGCCGATAAACTCATCTTT. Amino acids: CACDTVLRRLGDIADKLIF.

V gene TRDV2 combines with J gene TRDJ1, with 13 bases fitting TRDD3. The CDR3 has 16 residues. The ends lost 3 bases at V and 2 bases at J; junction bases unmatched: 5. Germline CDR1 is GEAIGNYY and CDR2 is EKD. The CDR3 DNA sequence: TGTGCCTGTGACCCTCTACTGGGGGATACGACCGATAAACTCATCTTT. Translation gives CACDPLLGDTTDKLIF.

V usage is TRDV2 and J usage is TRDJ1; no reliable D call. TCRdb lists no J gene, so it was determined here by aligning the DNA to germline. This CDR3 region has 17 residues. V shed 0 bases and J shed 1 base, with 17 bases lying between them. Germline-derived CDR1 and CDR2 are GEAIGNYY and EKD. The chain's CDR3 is CACDTLVPHLSTDKLIF. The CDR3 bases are TGTGCCTGTGACACCCTGGTACCACACCTGAGCACCGATAAACTCATCTTT.